This T cell receptor (beta chain) appears in the sequencing data of a study of response to subunit inactivated influenza vaccine. Study-level points and caveats: Each seasonal influenza vaccination, the authors suggested, recruits few new T cells.

Trimming left V 1 base short and J 5 bases short, with 21 bases between. CDR1 is MGHRA and CDR2 is YSYEKL in the germline V gene. This CDR3 has 17 residues. TCRdb called the RT-PCR reads again in MiXCR, with one record for every CDR3 protein. This repertoire shows roughly 620,000 distinct CDR3 sequences, roughly 10% found once; its top ten account for about 10%. The sample holds a few counts of this clonotype. Its specificity is unknown. This sample also belongs to another study, concerning T cells expressing NK-cell markers. That study reports: The cDNA for TCR beta came from 5'RACE template switching with UMIs. Researchers got TCR beta repertoires out of sorted CD3+CD56+NKG2C+, CD3+CD56+NKG2C- and CD3+CD56-NKG2C+ T cells. Seven of the eight sequenced donors were HCMV-seropositive; one was seronegative.

The specimen was PBMCs from blood, collected on the day of vaccination. The chain joins TRBV4-1 to TRBJ2-7; D might be TRBD2 (6 bases). The sequence derives from a man between 50 and 59 years old who received an inactivated influenza vaccine. This CDR3 is CASSQAGAGRGFNEQYF. In nucleotides, the CDR3 is TGCGCCAGCAGCCAAGCTGGAGCCGGGCGGGGTTTCAACGAGCAGTACTTC.